This entry lists 25 T cell receptor beta chains sequenced from one sample in a study of regulatory T cells in long-lasting Graves disease. Time point of the sample: newly diagnosed GD, antithyroid drugs for less than 3 months. Construction of the TCR library relied on RNA isolated from PBMCs. HTBI primers from iRepertoire and Arm-PCR of CDR3 regions yielded the TCR beta libraries. MiXCR, applied by TCRdb to the multiplex PCR reads, yields one record per CDR3 protein. Of about 440,000 distinct CDR3 sequences listed, around 17% were seen once; the top ten hold 20% to 25%. The sample was also reused in another study, on T cells in Graves' hyperthyroidism and ophthalmopathy.

The sample was peripheral blood mononuclear cells (PBMCs), taken at new diagnosis, from a patient treated with antithyroid drugs. Receptors originate from a woman in her late teens or twenties with Graves disease.

This clonotype was counted many times. DNA of the CDR3: TGCAGCGCTAAGACAGGTGGATACAATGAGCAGTTCTTC. This sequence encodes CSAKTGGYNEQFF. The rearrangement joins TRBV29-1 to TRBJ2-1; the D gene is possibly TRBD1 (6 bases). The ends were cut back, 7 bases at V and 4 bases at J, with 14 bases in the middle. This CDR3 spans 13 amino acids. The germline CDR1 and CDR2 sequences are SQVTM and ANQGSEA.

This clonotype was recorded many times. The chain employs TRBV28 and TRBJ2-7; 11 bases match TRBD2. Germline CDR1 is MDHEN and CDR2 is SYDVKM. The CDR3 loop spans 15 amino acids. The junction had 8 bases not matched to a gene; V was cut back by 7 bases and J by 3 bases. The CDR3 region has the DNA TGTGCCAGCATGATGGGACTAGCGGAAGTCTACGAGCAGTACTTC. As protein: CASMMGLAEVYEQYF.

This clonotype was seen only a few times. V usage is TRBV7-2 and J usage is TRBJ2-2, with D uncertain. Germline loops: CDR1 SGHTA, CDR2 FQGNSA. The CDR3 covers 14 residues. Trimming removed 1 base from V and 2 bases from J, with 5 bases in between. In DNA, the CDR3 is TGTGCCAGCAGCTTAGAACACAACACCGGGGAGCTGTTTTTT. Protein: CASSLEHNTGELFF.

This clonotype was seen at least ten times. The genes are TRBV7-2 and TRBJ2-7; TRBD1 is a possible D gene (6 bases). CDR3 size: 17 residues. The ends were cut back, 2 bases at V and 2 bases at J, with 19 bases in the middle. CDR1 is SGHTA, CDR2 FQGNSA, per germline. CDR3 amino acids: CASSLQGLIVDPYEQYF. The CDR3 DNA sequence: TGTGCCAGCAGCTTACAGGGGCTGATAGTGGATCCCTACGAGCAGTACTTC.

This clonotype occurred many times. The V call is TRBV6-5, the J call TRBJ2-7; 9 bases are shared with TRBD2. V trimming: 2 bases; J trimming: 3 bases; junction bases outside the gene matches: 5. This CDR3 region has 15 residues. CDR1 is MNHEY, CDR2 SVGAGI, per germline. The CDR3 nucleotides read TGTGCCAGCAGTTACAGGGGACTAGCAATCTACGAGCAGTACTTC. It codes for CASSYRGLAIYEQYF.

This clonotype appeared a few times. The chain links TRBV6-9 to TRBJ1-5; no clear D gene. V was shortened by 3 bases and J by 5 bases, with 11 bases between the two germline ends. Germline assignment: CDR1 MNHGY and CDR2 SVAAGI. This CDR3 is built from 14 residues. The CDR3 DNA reads as TGTGCCAGCAGTTACTCGAAGCTCGATCAGCCCCAGCATTTT. As protein: CASSYSKLDQPQHF.

This clonotype was seen only a few times. V and J are TRBV30 and TRBJ2-1; 7 bases line up with TRBD2. V shed 0 bases and J 6 bases; nucleotides not matched to a gene: 8. The length of the CDR3 is 15 residues. The V gene's germline CDR1 is GTSNPN and CDR2 SVGIG (reference sequence). In DNA, the CDR3 is TGTGCCTGGAGTGTAAGCGGGAAGCAGGTCAATGAGCAGTTCTTC. Translation gives CAWSVSGKQVNEQFF.

This clonotype has a count of ten or more. J is TRBJ2-7 and V is TRBV11-2; possibly TRBD1 for D (6 bases). Between the trimmed V and J ends, which lost 1 base and 1 base, there was a span of 14 bases. CDR1 SGHAT and CDR2 FQNNGV come from the germline V gene. The CDR3 extends over 16 amino acids. CDR3: CASSLASRGRSYEQYF. CDR3 nucleotide sequence: TGTGCCAGCAGCTTAGCCTCCAGGGGTCGATCCTACGAGCAGTACTTC.

This clonotype was detected a few times. This chain links TRBV9 with TRBJ2-2; the match to TRBD2 covers 10 bases. CDR1 and CDR2 (germline): SGDLS, YYNGEE. This CDR3 has 16 amino acids. Trimming cost V 0 bases and J 4 bases; bases outside gene matches: 3. DNA for the CDR3: TGTGCCAGCAGCGTAGCTGGACTAGCGGTCACCGGGGAGCTGTTTTTT. Translation: CASSVAGLAVTGELFF.

This clonotype was recorded at least ten times. The CDR3 loop is CASSVPLAGVDEQYF. Written as DNA, the CDR3 is TGTGCCAGCAGTGTGCCTCTAGCGGGAGTCGACGAGCAGTACTTC. The genes are TRBV28 and TRBJ2-7, with 10 bases matching TRBD2. The CDR3 spans 15 residues. Germline lookup yields CDR1 MDHEN and CDR2 SYDVKM. Germline trimming cut 5 bases from V and 5 bases from J; bases unmatched to any gene: 9.

The chain employs TRBV5-5 and TRBJ2-7, with TRBD2 identical over 15 bases. The CDR3 is 17 amino acids. J gave up 3 bases and V 7 bases, and 11 bases lay outside the gene matches. From germline, CDR1 is SGHKS and CDR2 YYEKEE (reference sequence). CDR3 in DNA: TGTGCCAGCGGGAAGGGACTAGCGGGAGGTGGGGTCTACGAGCAGTACTTC. This encodes CASGKGLAGGGVYEQYF. The entire variable domain, with the rest obtained from reference TRBV5-5 and TRBJ2-7, is as follows: DAGVTQSPTHLIKTRGQQVTLRCSPISGHKSVSWYQQVLGQGPQFIFQYYEKEERGRGNFPDRFSARQFPNYSSELNVNALLLGDSALYLCASGKGLAGGGVYEQYFGPGTRLTVT.

This clonotype was observed at least ten times. The chain has TRBV12-3 or TRBV12-4 and TRBJ1-1, with D maybe TRBD1 (6 bases). The germline V and J ends were trimmed by 7 bases and 2 bases, with 23 bases remaining between them. This CDR3 comprises 17 residues. For the CDR3, the DNA is TGTGCCAGCATCTCGCCCCTTCTCCGGGACATAAACACTGAAGCTTTCTTT. This encodes CASISPLLRDINTEAFF.

This clonotype was counted between two and nine times. V and J are TRBV7-8 and TRBJ2-1; D is unclear. CDR1 SGHVS and CDR2 FQNEAQ come from the germline V gene. V shed 2 bases and J shed 1 base, with 6 bases lying between them. This CDR3 has 14 residues. The CDR3: CASSLMESYNEQFF. CDR3 sequence (DNA): TGTGCCAGCAGCTTAATGGAGTCCTACAATGAGCAGTTCTTC.

With regard to this clonotype: This may be a read error: a much more frequent sequence differs by one nucleotide. The chain is built from TRBV20-1 and TRBJ2-3; possible D gene TRBD1, 6 bases. The J call is in doubt because the DNA end fits TRBJ2-1 better. CDR3 length: 16 residues. Germline CDR1 is DFQATT and CDR2 is SNEGSKA (reference sequence). The CDR3 sequence: CSATWAGQPSGMEQFF. CDR3 in DNA: TGCAGTGCTACTTGGGCCGGACAGCCAAGTGGGATGGAGCAGTTCTTC.

This clonotype showed up many times. This sequence joins TRBV7-9 and TRBJ1-5; the D is unclear. The CDR3 covers 14 residues. Germline lookup yields CDR1 SEHNR and CDR2 FQNEAQ (reference sequence). Trimming cost V 1 base and J 4 bases, with 8 bases left between them. CDR3 region: CASSLGVKNQPQHF. CDR3 bases: TGTGCCAGCAGCTTAGGGGTCAAAAATCAGCCCCAGCATTTT. The full variable domain, with the rest looked up from reference TRBV7-9 and TRBJ1-5, is DTGVSQNPRHKITKRGQNVTFRCDPISEHNRLYWYRQTLGQGPEFLTYFQNEAQLEKSRLLSDRFSAERPKGSFSTLEIQRTEQGDSAMYLCASSLGVKNQPQHFGDGTRLSIL.

The V gene is TRBV6-1, the J gene TRBJ2-7; TRBD1 matches at 7 bases. Trimming took 8 bases from V and 0 from J; bases not matched to a gene: 16. Germline CDR1 reads MNHNS; CDR2 reads SASEGT. The CDR3 covers 17 residues. CDR3 DNA sequence: TGTGCCAGCGGGGACAGTTTCCCTTGGAAGAGCTCCTACGAGCAGTACTTC. Translated, it gives CASGDSFPWKSSYEQYF.

In this sample, this clonotype turned up many times. The rearrangement links TRBV7-2 to TRBJ1-6; D unresolved. V was cut by 4 bases and J by 6 bases, with 16 bases left in between. Germline CDR1 SGHTA, CDR2 FQGNSA. The CDR3 runs 16 residues. The CDR3 nucleotides are TGTGCCAGCAGCTCTGGGTCAGATCCCTCTAATTCACCCCTCCACTTT. This gives the protein CASSSGSDPSNSPLHF.

This chain links TRBV7-6 with TRBJ2-3; 11 bases are shared with TRBD2. V shed 5 bases and J 5 bases; nucleotides not matched to a gene: 9. The CDR3 runs 16 residues. Germline V gives CDR1 SGHVS, CDR2 FNYEAQ. This CDR3 reads CASSGGLAGLGDTQYF. For the CDR3, the DNA is TGTGCCAGCAGCGGAGGACTAGCGGGCCTGGGAGATACGCAGTATTTT.

This clonotype was seen repeatedly, ten times or more. V is TRBV27 and J is TRBJ2-5, with TRBD1 matching over 8 bases. J was trimmed by 5 bases and V by 4 bases; bases with no gene match: 3. CDR3 length: 13 amino acids. Germline lookup yields CDR1 MNHEY and CDR2 SMNVEV (reference sequence). This CDR3 is CASSYGQGETQYF. The CDR3 nucleotides read TGTGCCAGCAGTTACGGACAGGGTGAGACCCAGTACTTC.

The chain recombines TRBV19 with TRBJ2-1; 8 positions agree with TRBD2. V was pared by 4 bases and J by 2 bases, with 4 bases of the junction left unmatched. The germline V gene has CDR1 LNHDA and CDR2 SQIVND (reference sequence). There are 15 residues in the CDR3. The chain's CDR3 is CASSSGGRTYNEQFF. CDR3 DNA: TGTGCCAGTAGTAGTGGCGGGAGGACCTACAATGAGCAGTTCTTC.

In this sample, this clonotype turned up a few times. V and J are TRBV7-9 and TRBJ2-2; no clear D gene. There are 14 residues in the CDR3. Between the trimmed V and J ends, which lost 3 bases and 4 bases, there was a span of 9 bases. Germline CDR1 reads SEHNR; CDR2 reads FQNEAQ (reference sequence). The CDR3 here is CASSFQSPTGELFF. Here the CDR3 DNA reads TGTGCCAGCAGCTTCCAGTCACCCACCGGGGAGCTGTTTTTT.

The chain has TRBV27 and TRBJ1-2, with a possible D match to TRBD1 (6 bases). Trimming left V 3 bases short and J 0 bases short, with 11 bases between. Germline V CDR1 and CDR2: MNHEY, SMNVEV (reference sequence). The CDR3 has 15 amino acids. CDR3 sequence: CASSFGRGANYGYTF. Written as DNA, the CDR3 is TGTGCCAGCAGTTTTGGCAGGGGCGCTAACTATGGCTACACCTTC.

This clonotype was seen ten or more times. The V gene is TRBV10-3, the J gene TRBJ2-7; no reliable D call. Trimming left V 5 bases short and J 1 base short, with 6 bases between. The CDR3 runs to 12 residues. The V gene's germline CDR1 is ENHRY and CDR2 SYGVKD. Here the CDR3 DNA reads TGTGCCATCAGTACGACGTCCTACGAGCAGTACTTC. It specifies CAISTTSYEQYF.

This clonotype has only a few counts. V gene TRBV5-1 combines with J gene TRBJ2-5; TRBD1 might be the D (8 bases). Germline V gene lookup returns CDR1 SGHRS and CDR2 YFSETQ. The CDR3 sequence is 14 residues long. V dropped 4 bases and J dropped 7 bases, with 17 bases sitting between them. The CDR3 DNA reads as TGCGCCAGCAGCCTCGGACAGGGAGGGGGGACCCAGTACTTC. Translated, it gives CASSLGQGGGTQYF. Variable domain in full (rest from reference TRBV5-1 and TRBJ2-5): KAGVTQTPRYLIKTRGQQVTLSCSPISGHRSVSWYQQTPGQGLQFLFEYFSETQRNKGNFPGRFSGRQFSNSRSEMNVSTLELGDSALYLCASSLGQGGGTQYFGPGTRLLVL.

The chain uses TRBV18 and TRBJ1-1; no clear D. Germline values: CDR1 KGHSH, CDR2 LQKENI. The V end lost 5 bases, the J end lost 7 bases, and 11 bases lay between the germline ends. The CDR3 sequence is 12 residues long. The CDR3 region is CASSSSALEAFF. The CDR3, as DNA: TGTGCCAGCTCATCGTCCGCGCTTGAAGCTTTCTTT.